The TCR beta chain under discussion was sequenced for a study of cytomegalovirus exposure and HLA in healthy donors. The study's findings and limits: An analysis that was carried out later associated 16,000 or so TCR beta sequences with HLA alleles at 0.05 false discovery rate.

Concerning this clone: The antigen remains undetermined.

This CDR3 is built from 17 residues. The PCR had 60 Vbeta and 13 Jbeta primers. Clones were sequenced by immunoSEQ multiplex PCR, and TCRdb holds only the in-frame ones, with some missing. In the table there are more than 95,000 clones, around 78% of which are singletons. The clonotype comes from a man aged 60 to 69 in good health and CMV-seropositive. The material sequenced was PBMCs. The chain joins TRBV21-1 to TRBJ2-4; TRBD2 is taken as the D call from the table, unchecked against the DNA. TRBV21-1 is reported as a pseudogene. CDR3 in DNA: TGTGCCAGCACCCGGGTCCAGCGGGGGGGAACCAAAAACATTCAGTACTTC. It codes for CASTRVQRGGTKNIQYF.